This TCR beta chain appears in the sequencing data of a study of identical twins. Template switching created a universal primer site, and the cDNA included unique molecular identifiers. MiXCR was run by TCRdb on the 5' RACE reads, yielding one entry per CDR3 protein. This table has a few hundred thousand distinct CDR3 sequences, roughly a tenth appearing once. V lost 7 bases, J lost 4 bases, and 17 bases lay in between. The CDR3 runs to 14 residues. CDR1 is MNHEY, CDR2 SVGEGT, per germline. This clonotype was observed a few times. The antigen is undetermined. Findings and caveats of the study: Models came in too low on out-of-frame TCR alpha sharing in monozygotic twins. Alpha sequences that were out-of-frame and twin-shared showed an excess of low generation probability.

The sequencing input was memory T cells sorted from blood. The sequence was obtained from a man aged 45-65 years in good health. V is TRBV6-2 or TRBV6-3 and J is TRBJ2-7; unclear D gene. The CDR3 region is CASNRGKAAYEQYF. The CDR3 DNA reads TGTGCCAGCAACCGCGGTAAGGCAGCTTACGAGCAGTACTTC.